Listed below are T cell receptor beta chains from one sample, sequenced in a study of patients and donors after allogeneic stem cell transplantation. Via MiXCR, TCRdb re-called the RT-PCR reads, giving one row per CDR3 protein. This sample has 900,000 to 1,000,000 distinct CDR3 sequences, with roughly 18% found just once. The sample taken for sequencing was blood, either unsorted or a sorted T cell fraction (not recorded which). These receptors were taken from a human donor who was either an allogeneic HSCT recipient or a stem cell or donor lymphocyte infusion donor (not recorded which). It is not recorded whose cells these are; they may come from a transplant donor. CDR3s leave out the opening cysteine and the closing phenylalanine or tryptophan. A clone size is listed for some rows: how often the clone was seen (once, few, many), or a class if it is expanded.

many	TRBV12-3/TRBV12-4	ASSLGLAGSHTGELF
.	TRBV5-1	ASSLQAGEAF
.	TRBV5-1	ASSLISLNEQF
.	TRBV4-1	ASSVSGRGYEQY
few	TRBV24-1	ATSDFTANNEQF
few	TRBV25-1	ASSEKEAGRTEAF
.	TRBV12-3/TRBV12-4	ASTEGIRSYNSPLH
.	TRBV10-3	AISESNGVGYT
few	TRBV20-1	SARTSGRTTDTQY
few	TRBV15	ATSPPDRVHSSGANVLT
.	TRBV15	ATSREFGYGYT
.	TRBV25-1	ASSDVGVREKLF
.	TRBV7-9	ASSPTSGSGITYEQY
.	TRBV5-1	ASRDRTSGYTGELF
few	TRBV5-1	ASSLAGRGTDTQY
few	TRBV4-2	ASSARVGTGELF
.	TRBV20-1	SARSSRGSSYNEQF
few	TRBV5-1	ASSFPPGQSPYEQY
.	TRBV12-3/TRBV12-4	ASSFENIQY
few	TRBV11-2	ASSTSGAPGELF
many	TRBV5-1	ASSPLAGSSYEQY
few	TRBV20-1	SASTGKFNQPQH
many	TRBV29-1	SVGGRGGKQLTYEQY
many	TRBV6-4	ASSIQGAGELF
few	TRBV15	ATSSQGRTYNEQF
few	TRBV5-1	ASSLRARLSTGELF
.	TRBV10-3	AIYGRDEKLF
.	TRBV11-2	ASSLKGSPVGAF
.	TRBV4-1	ASSHRDPSSYEQY
few	TRBV5-1	ASSSAGTLNTEAF
.	TRBV27	ASSSGLLVYEQY
.	TRBV4-3	ASRPNSGGDTEAF
.	TRBV4-1	ASSQTSQGTHYEQY
many	TRBV5-1	ASSLGTGASQPQH
few	TRBV2	ASNGLANEQF
.	TRBV11-1	ASSPQRYEQY
few	TRBV12-3/TRBV12-4	ASTLLARDRETGELF
many	TRBV12-3/TRBV12-4	ASSPTGTGSYNEQF
.	TRBV2	ASSGLSYGYT
.	TRBV11-2	ASSFIRGNGTQY
many	TRBV12-3/TRBV12-4	ASSLGVAGNTIY
few	TRBV12-3/TRBV12-4	ASSLRGQGLLQF
many	TRBV5-1	ASSLGGQGRSPLH
few	TRBV6-5	ASSYSRGGETQY
once	TRBV4-1	ASSQGPAGFYEQY
.	TRBV27	ASSFFGTYEQY
.	TRBV5-1	ASSLAQGGAGTEAF
few	TRBV5-1	ASSQDQGPTDTQY
.	TRBV19	ASSGGLFTDTQY
.	TRBV6-1	ASSHPLQGYHEQY
.	TRBV10-3	AISGGDRGFYNEQF
.	TRBV21-1	ASSKVRGLEGYT
.	TRBV27	ASSLLGLNEQF